The 32 T cell receptor beta chains below come from one sample, sequenced in a study of beta chain features in type 1 diabetes. TCRB transcripts that were expressed got sequenced, as all of the isolated RNA had been reverse transcribed. Profiled with immunoSEQ multiplex PCR; TCRdb holds only in-frame clones, not every one. This table holds 900,000 or so clones, roughly 17% found once. Sequencing was carried out using naive CD4+ T cells from blood. The receptors shown here come from a woman between 18 and 30 years old in good health.

The genes are TRBV10-2 and TRBJ2-1; 7 bases line up with TRBD1. V lost 3 bases to trimming and J lost 6 bases; unmatched junction nucleotides: 11. The CDR3 totals 16 residues. Per the germline V gene, CDR1 is WSHSY and CDR2 is SAAADI. CDR3 sequence: CASSDYDRAIINEQFF. CDR3 in DNA: TGCGCCAGCAGTGATTACGACAGGGCGATTATCAATGAGCAGTTCTTC.

The chain joins TRBV4-1 to TRBJ2-1; the match to TRBD2 covers 8 bases. CDR3 length equals 20 residues. V lost 0 bases and J lost 0; bases outside the gene matches: 13. Germline assignment: CDR1 MGHRA and CDR2 YSYEKL. The CDR3 loop is CASSQDGALAASTSYNEQFF. CDR3 bases: TGCGCCAGCAGCCAAGATGGGGCACTAGCGGCCTCAACCTCCTACAATGAGCAGTTCTTC.

The chain is built from TRBV25-1 and TRBJ1-1, with 9 bases lining up with TRBD1. The CDR3 consists of 15 residues. CDR1 is MGHDK, CDR2 SYGVNS, per germline. Trimming took 0 bases from V and 9 from J; bases not matched to a gene: 8. Here the CDR3 DNA reads TGTGCCAGCAGTGAATATTTTTGGGGACAGGGTAAAGCTTTCTTT. Encoded protein: CASSEYFWGQGKAFF.

The gene calls are TRBV5-6 and TRBJ2-1, with a weak D call TRBD2 (6 bases). Between the trimmed V and J ends, which lost 0 bases and 14 bases, there was a span of 21 bases. Germline V gives CDR1 SGHDT, CDR2 YYEEEE. CDR3 length equals 15 residues. The CDR3 DNA reads as TGTGCCAGCAGCTTGGACGGGGGATTAGGAAGTAGGAAGTTCTTC. Translated, it gives CASSLDGGLGSRKFF.

The V and J genes are TRBV14 and TRBJ1-5; 9 bases map to TRBD1. Trimming at V came to 3 bases and at J to 1 base, leaving 7 bases not matched to a gene. In germline, CDR1 is SGHDN, CDR2 FVKESK. This CDR3 is built from 17 residues. CDR3 in amino acids: CASSHPRGTGSNQPQHF. CDR3 nucleotide sequence: TGTGCCAGCAGCCATCCGCGAGGGACAGGGAGCAATCAGCCCCAGCATTTT.

CDR3 residues: CASSLTAPPTETQYF. CDR3 DNA sequence: TGTGCCAGCTCACTGACAGCTCCTCCTACAGAGACCCAGTACTTC. The chain links TRBV18 to TRBJ2-5, with D maybe TRBD1 (5 bases). Trimming took 4 bases from V and 4 from J, leaving 16 bases between them. The V gene's germline CDR1 is KGHSH and CDR2 LQKENI. The CDR3 is 15 residues long.

This chain's CDR3 is CASSSGRVTDTQYF. CDR3 DNA: TGTGCCAGTAGTAGCGGGAGAGTCACAGATACGCAGTATTTT. The chain recombines TRBV19 with TRBJ2-3, with TRBD2 identical over 7 bases. CDR1 is LNHDA and CDR2 is SQIVND in the germline V gene (reference sequence). The CDR3 spans 14 residues. With 4 bases clipped from V and 2 bases from J, the junction kept 3 bases outside the gene matches.

The chain employs TRBV28 and TRBJ2-7; a weak D match, TRBD1 (6 bases). Germline CDR1 and CDR2: MDHEN and SYDVKM. Trimming pared 7 bases from V and 1 base from J, leaving 17 bases between. This CDR3 is 15 amino acids long. This chain's CDR3 is CASKKSRTVSYEQYF. In nucleotides, the CDR3 is TGTGCCAGCAAGAAGAGTCGGACAGTTTCCTACGAGCAGTACTTC.

The chain couples TRBV7-9 to TRBJ2-3, with D unclear. Trimming removed 9 bases from V and 3 bases from J, with 16 bases in between. Per germline, CDR1 SEHNR and CDR2 FQNEAQ (reference sequence). The CDR3 is 14 residues long. DNA for the CDR3: TGTGCCAGTCAGGAAGGCTGGGGTACAGATACGCAGTATTTT. The encoded protein is CASQEGWGTDTQYF.

This clone was detected a few times. J is TRBJ2-5 and V is TRBV5-4; TRBD2 matches at 8 bases. Trimming took 3 bases from V and 3 from J; bases not matched to a gene: 4. This CDR3 is built from 14 residues. Germline V gives CDR1 SGHNT, CDR2 YYREEE (reference sequence). The CDR3 region has the DNA TGTGCCAGCAGCTCGGGACTAGGGGAAGAGACCCAGTACTTC. It codes for CASSSGLGEETQYF.

This clone appeared a few times. J is TRBJ1-5 and V is TRBV7-2, with unresolved D. CDR3 length equals 12 residues. Germline loops: CDR1 SGHTA, CDR2 FQGNSA. V lost 4 bases and J 11 bases, leaving 12 bases between the germline ends. The CDR3 spells CASSSTPGSQHF. CDR3 in DNA: TGTGCCAGCAGCTCGACCCCGGGCTCCCAGCATTTT.

The gene calls are TRBV29-1 and TRBJ1-4; 9 bases agree with TRBD1. Germline V lookup: CDR1 SQVTM, CDR2 ANQGSEA. This CDR3 is built from 15 residues. V trimming: 1 base; J trimming: 7 bases; junction bases outside the gene matches: 7. CDR3 amino acids: CSVEVRDRVGEKLFF. DNA of the CDR3: TGCAGCGTTGAAGTTCGGGACAGGGTGGGTGAAAAACTGTTTTTT.

This chain joins TRBV5-1 and TRBJ2-7; 14 bases line up with TRBD2. The length of the CDR3 is 15 residues. V lost 3 bases, J lost 8 bases, and 7 bases stayed unmatched. The germline V gene encodes CDR1 SGHRS and CDR2 YFSETQ. CDR3 DNA: TGCGCCAGCAGCTGGGGGACTAGCGGGAGTGAGAAGCAGTACTTC. It is translated as CASSWGTSGSEKQYF.

There are a few counts of this clone. The chain combines TRBV7-2 with TRBJ2-1; TRBD2 matches at 12 bases. This CDR3 is 19 amino acids long. CDR1 SGHTA and CDR2 FQGNSA come from the germline V gene. V trimming: 1 base; J trimming: 4 bases; junction bases outside the gene matches: 11. The CDR3 DNA sequence: TGTGCCAGCAGCTTAGGTGCAGGAAAGACTAGCGGGAGATACAATGAGCAGTTCTTC. It encodes CASSLGAGKTSGRYNEQFF.

In this sample, this clone turned up a few times. The rearrangement uses TRBV28 and TRBJ2-7; the D gene is possibly TRBD1 (6 bases). V was trimmed by 6 bases and J by 2 bases, leaving 11 bases between them. CDR1 and CDR2 from the germline V gene are MDHEN and SYDVKM. CDR3 length: 13 amino acids. In nucleotides, the CDR3 is TGTGCCAGCAGAATGACAGGAGCCTACGAGCAGTACTTC. Protein sequence: CASRMTGAYEQYF.

This clone was recorded a few times. Other DNA sequences in the sample encode the same CDR3. The chain combines TRBV5-1 with TRBJ2-3, with 7 bases lining up with TRBD1. Germline V gene lookup returns CDR1 SGHRS and CDR2 YFSETQ. CDR3 length equals 15 residues. J lost 0 bases, V lost 0 bases, and 1 base had no gene match. The CDR3 here is CASSLDRGSTDTQYF. The DNA of the CDR3 is TGCGCCAGCAGCTTGGACAGGGGAAGCACAGATACGCAGTATTTT.

This clone was detected a few times. The gene calls are TRBV5-1 and TRBJ2-3; possibly TRBD2 for D (5 bases). CDR1 and CDR2 (germline): SGHRS, YFSETQ. The CDR3 runs to 15 residues. Between the trimmed V and J ends, which lost 6 bases and 2 bases, there was a span of 16 bases. CDR3 nucleotide sequence: TGCGCCAGCAACTTACTAGGCACTCTCACAGATACGCAGTATTTT. This sequence encodes CASNLLGTLTDTQYF.

This clone was picked up a small number of times. The rearrangement uses TRBV4-3 and TRBJ1-5; possibly TRBD1 for D (5 bases). CDR1 is LGHNA and CDR2 is YSLEER in the germline V gene. V lost 0 bases, J lost 11 bases, and 14 bases lay in between. The CDR3 length is 14 residues. CDR3 sequence (DNA): TGCGCCAGCAGCCAAGAAAACAGGCCAGGAACCCAGCATTTT. This gives the protein CASSQENRPGTQHF.

The gene calls are TRBV28 and TRBJ1-2; D is perhaps TRBD1 (6 bases). V was pared by 5 bases and J by 0 bases, with 19 bases between. The germline CDR1 and CDR2 sequences are MDHEN and SYDVKM. The CDR3 runs 17 residues. The CDR3 region has the DNA TGTGCCAGCAGTCACCCTCGGGGGCTAAGTTCTAACTATGGCTACACCTTC. Translation: CASSHPRGLSSNYGYTF.

J is TRBJ2-1 and V is TRBV6-5; 10 positions agree with TRBD2. The CDR3 runs to 16 residues. Losses at the gene ends were 0 bases for V and 10 bases for J; bases not matched to a gene: 9. Germline loops: CDR1 MNHEY, CDR2 SVGAGI. CDR3 amino acids: CASSYSILAGKGEQFF. The CDR3 bases are TGTGCCAGCAGTTACTCGATACTAGCGGGAAAGGGAGAGCAGTTCTTC.

This clone was counted only a few times. This sequence joins TRBV7-2 and TRBJ1-4, with a weak D call TRBD1 (6 bases). The CDR3 runs to 15 residues. CDR1 SGHTA and CDR2 FQGNSA come from the germline V gene. V was clipped by 2 bases and J by 5 bases, with 12 bases between them. CDR3 nucleotide sequence: TGTGCCAGCAGCTTAAAGGTGGACAGAAATGAAAAACTGTTTTTT. It encodes CASSLKVDRNEKLFF.

This clone has just a few counts. This chain uses TRBV7-9 with TRBJ2-3; D is possibly TRBD2 (5 bases). V dropped 3 bases and J dropped 6 bases, with 13 bases sitting between them. CDR1 is SEHNR and CDR2 is FQNEAQ in the germline V gene (reference sequence). The CDR3 sequence is 14 residues long. The chain's CDR3 is CASSLGSVWDTQYF. The CDR3 nucleotides are TGTGCCAGCAGCTTGGGGAGCGTATGGGATACGCAGTATTTT.

V is TRBV11-1 and J is TRBJ2-5, with 8 bases lining up with TRBD1. This CDR3 is 14 amino acids long. Germline CDR1 is SGHAT and CDR2 is FQDESV (reference sequence). Germline trimming cut 5 bases from V and 3 bases from J; bases unmatched to any gene: 5. This chain's CDR3 is CASSKGQAKETQYF. The CDR3 DNA reads TGTGCCAGCAGCAAGGGACAGGCAAAAGAGACCCAGTACTTC.

The rearrangement links TRBV11-2 to TRBJ2-7, with 8 bases that match TRBD1. Trimming cost V 0 bases and J 7 bases; bases outside gene matches: 8. This CDR3 region has 15 residues. CDR1 and CDR2 (germline): SGHAT, FQNNGV. CDR3 in amino acids: CASSLEVTGVGEQYF. The CDR3 DNA is TGTGCCAGCAGCTTAGAAGTGACAGGGGTGGGAGAGCAGTACTTC.

There are a few counts of this clone. No conserved phenylalanine or tryptophan ends this CDR3, so it is likely a read error. Because the CDR3's place on the DNA is in doubt, the DNA is left out and the CDR3 is given as listed by TCRdb. The chain uses TRBV19 and TRBJ2-7. Looked up from germline, CDR1 is LNHDA and CDR2 is SQIVND (reference sequence). The CDR3 length is 12 residues, termini included. The CDR3 is CASTILSDQKAP.

This clone showed up just a few times. The chain joins TRBV18 to TRBJ2-7; a possible D gene is TRBD2 (5 bases). The CDR3 covers 13 residues. V lost 4 bases, J lost 1 base, and 8 bases lay in between. CDR1 and CDR2 (germline): KGHSH, LQKENI. As DNA, the CDR3 is TGTGCCAGCTCACGAACTAGTTCCTACGAGCAGTACTTC. This sequence encodes CASSRTSSYEQYF.

This clone was seen more than once but under ten times. The V and J genes are TRBV10-3 and TRBJ2-1; 7 positions match TRBD2. The J segment lost 8 bases and the V segment lost 6 bases, leaving 7 bases of the junction unmatched. Looked up from germline, CDR1 is ENHRY and CDR2 is SYGVKD. CDR3 length: 13 residues. The CDR3 protein is CAIRQREGDEQFF. CDR3 nucleotide sequence: TGTGCCATCAGGCAGCGGGAAGGGGATGAGCAGTTCTTC.

This clone has only a few counts. V gene TRBV10-3 combines with J gene TRBJ2-5; TRBD2 agrees at 8 bases. CDR1 is ENHRY, CDR2 SYGVKD, per germline. With 4 bases clipped from V and 5 bases from J, the junction kept 9 bases outside the gene matches. This CDR3 contains 15 residues. Here the CDR3 DNA reads TGTGCCATCAGTGCTTTCCGGGAGGGCCACGAGACCCAGTACTTC. Amino acid sequence: CAISAFREGHETQYF.

The V gene is TRBV9, the J gene TRBJ2-5, with TRBD2 identical over 10 bases. CDR3 size: 14 residues. Germline V gene sequence: CDR1 SGDLS, CDR2 YYNGEE. The V gene end was trimmed by 4 bases and the J gene end by 4 bases; junction bases not matched to a gene: 4. The CDR3 is CASSLAGVGETQYF. The CDR3 DNA reads TGTGCCAGCAGCCTAGCGGGAGTAGGAGAGACCCAGTACTTC.

This clone was counted only a few times. This sequence joins TRBV11-2 and TRBJ2-1; no clear D gene. The V end was cut by 0 bases, the J end by 5 bases, with 5 bases between. The CDR3 runs 13 residues. CDR1 and CDR2 from the germline V gene are SGHAT and FQNNGV. The CDR3 loop reads CASSLEMNNEQFF. The CDR3, as DNA: TGTGCCAGCAGCTTAGAAATGAACAATGAGCAGTTCTTC.

The V gene is TRBV2, the J gene TRBJ2-1; D not certain. Trimming shortened V by 3 bases and J by 8 bases, and 8 bases separated the two germline ends. This CDR3 spans 12 amino acids. The germline gives CDR1 SNHLY, CDR2 FYNNEI. The CDR3 protein is CASSDVRDEQFF. For the CDR3, the DNA is TGTGCCAGCAGTGATGTTCGCGATGAGCAGTTCTTC.

This clone was found a few times. The chain carries TRBV7-2 and TRBJ1-5; TRBD1 is a possible D gene (5 bases). Germline V gives CDR1 SGHTA, CDR2 FQGNSA. Trimming shortened V by 1 base and J by 1 base, and 14 bases separated the two germline ends. This CDR3 region has 17 residues. This CDR3 is CASSLENRRQSNQPQHF. The CDR3 bases are TGTGCCAGCAGCTTAGAGAACCGTAGACAGAGCAATCAGCCCCAGCATTTT.